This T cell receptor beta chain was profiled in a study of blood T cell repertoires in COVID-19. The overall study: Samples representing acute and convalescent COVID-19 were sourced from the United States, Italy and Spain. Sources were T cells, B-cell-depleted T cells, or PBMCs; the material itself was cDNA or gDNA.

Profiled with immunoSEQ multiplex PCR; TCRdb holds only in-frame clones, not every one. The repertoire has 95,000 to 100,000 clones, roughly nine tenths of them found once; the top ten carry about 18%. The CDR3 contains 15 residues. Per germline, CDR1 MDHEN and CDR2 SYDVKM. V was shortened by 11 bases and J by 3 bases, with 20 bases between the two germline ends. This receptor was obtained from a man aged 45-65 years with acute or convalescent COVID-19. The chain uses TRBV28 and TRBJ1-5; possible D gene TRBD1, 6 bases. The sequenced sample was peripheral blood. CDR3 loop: CAGTGQRLINQPQHF. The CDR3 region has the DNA TGTGCCGGCACTGGACAGAGACTTATCAATCAGCCCCAGCATTTT.